This passage covers 26 T cell receptor beta chains from one sample sequenced in a study of T cell repertoires in cytomegalovirus infection. TCRdb re-called the reads with MiXCR, one entry per CDR3 protein. The top ten clones hold roughly two fifths of a sample with around 430,000 distinct CDR3 sequences, 42% of them seen once. Their target antigens are unknown. Sequenced material: cultured PBMCs, taken from culture after CMV antigen stimulation. The receptors were sampled from a human donor in good health (CMV status not recorded). Some clones in this sample may be carry-over from other donors' samples.

This clonotype was observed a few times. The chain joins TRBV6-1 to TRBJ2-5, with D possibly matching TRBD1 (5 bases). V was pared by 9 bases and J by 3 bases, with 11 bases between. The CDR3 has 12 residues. Germline assignment: CDR1 MNHNS and CDR2 SASEGT. CDR3 nucleotide sequence: TGTGCCAGTTCAGGGAACGAAGAGACCCAGTACTTC. This encodes CASSGNEETQYF.

CDR3 sequence: CASTRRTSGTGELFF. The DNA of the CDR3 is TGTGCCAGCACCAGACGAACTTCAGGGACCGGGGAGCTGTTTTTT. The J gene is TRBJ2-2, the V gene TRBV6-5; possible D gene TRBD1, 5 bases. V gave up 7 bases and J gave up 5 bases, with 17 bases separating them. Germline-derived CDR1 and CDR2 are MNHEY and SVGAGI. This CDR3 has 15 residues.

The V gene is TRBV7-6, the J gene TRBJ2-7; 9 positions match TRBD1. This CDR3 has 15 amino acids. Per the germline V gene, CDR1 is SGHVS and CDR2 is FNYEAQ. Germline trimming cut 2 bases from V and 4 bases from J; bases unmatched to any gene: 6. CDR3 protein: CASSLSTGGGYEQYF. DNA of the CDR3: TGTGCCAGCAGCTTATCGACAGGGGGGGGGTACGAGCAGTACTTC.

This clonotype was seen at least ten times. The chain employs TRBV7-2 and TRBJ1-2; the match to TRBD1 covers 8 bases. Germline CDR1 is SGHTA and CDR2 is FQGNSA. The junction had 4 bases not matched to a gene; V was cut back by 2 bases and J by 8 bases. This CDR3 comprises 13 residues. CDR3 in amino acids: CASSLQTGVGYTF. CDR3 in DNA: TGTGCCAGCAGCTTACAGACAGGGGTCGGCTACACCTTC.

The chain links TRBV27 to TRBJ1-6; D gene ambiguous. Germline-derived CDR1 and CDR2 are MNHEY and SMNVEV (reference sequence). The CDR3 totals 17 residues. V lost 3 bases, J lost 2 bases, and 14 bases lay in between. In DNA form, the CDR3 reads TGTGCCAGCAGTTTCTCCCCTGGGGTGACCTATAATTCACCCCTCCACTTT. This translates into CASSFSPGVTYNSPLHF.

CDR3 sequence (DNA): TGTGCCAGCAGTTTTCGGGTCGGCAGCGAGCAGTACTTC. Translation gives CASSFRVGSEQYF. The chain joins TRBV28 to TRBJ2-7; D remains unclear. V lost 3 bases to trimming and J lost 6 bases, with 12 bases between them. The length of the CDR3 is 13 residues. Germline V gene lookup returns CDR1 MDHEN and CDR2 SYDVKM.

The chain uses TRBV28 and TRBJ2-7, with TRBD1 as a possible D gene (6 bases). Trimming stripped 2 bases from V and 5 bases from J, with 10 bases between. The CDR3 has 13 residues. Germline V CDR1 and CDR2: MDHEN, SYDVKM. This CDR3 is CASSLQGIHEQYF. The CDR3 DNA reads TGTGCCAGCAGTTTACAGGGGATCCACGAGCAGTACTTC.

This clonotype occurred many times. The chain recombines TRBV7-6 with TRBJ1-3, with D unresolved. CDR1 SGHVS and CDR2 FNYEAQ come from the germline V gene. The CDR3 loop spans 15 amino acids. V was pared by 1 base and J by 7 bases, with 14 bases between. CDR3 residues: CASSLGASSGNTIYF. The CDR3 bases are TGTGCCAGCAGCTTAGGTGCCAGCAGCGGTAACACCATATATTTT.

With respect to this clonotype: Compared with germline, one end of the junction differs, possibly owing to a read error. J is TRBJ2-2 and V is TRBV6-2 or TRBV6-3, with D maybe TRBD2 (5 bases). Germline loops: CDR1 MNHEY, CDR2 SVGEGT. The CDR3 is made up of 16 amino acids. The CDR3 DNA follows: TGTGCCAGCAGTTACTCGATTGGGAGATGGCCCGGGGAGCTGTTTTTC. Translated, it gives CASSYSIGRWPGELFF.

The chain carries TRBV2 and TRBJ1-3; D unclear. The CDR3 extends over 17 amino acids. V lost 6 bases to trimming and J lost 0 bases, with 18 bases between them. Looked up from germline, CDR1 is SNHLY and CDR2 is FYNNEI. This CDR3 is CASSNRPRSYSGNTIYF. CDR3 in DNA: TGTGCCAGCAGCAATAGGCCGAGAAGTTACTCTGGAAACACCATATATTTT.

The sample holds one count of this clonotype. The V call is TRBV4-1, the J call TRBJ2-1; TRBD2 might be the D (6 bases). The CDR3 is made up of 15 amino acids. V lost 0 bases to trimming and J lost 8 bases, with 14 bases between them. Germline V CDR1 and CDR2: MGHRA, YSYEKL. The CDR3 sequence is CASSQDRNGGDEQFF. The CDR3 region has the DNA TGCGCCAGCAGCCAAGATCGGAACGGAGGGGATGAGCAGTTCTTC.

The CDR3 nucleotides read TGTGCCAGCAGCCAACAGGACGGAGGAAACACCATATATTTT. Its protein product is CASSQQDGGNTIYF. The chain uses TRBV5-4 and TRBJ1-3; D may be TRBD1 (5 bases). The CDR3 contains 14 residues. Trimming cost V 4 bases and J 4 bases, with 12 bases left between them. Germline assignment: CDR1 SGHNT and CDR2 YYREEE (reference sequence).

This rearrangement joins TRBV12-3 or TRBV12-4 to TRBJ2-2; 7 bases map to TRBD2. The J segment lost 2 bases and the V segment lost 11 bases, leaving 8 bases of the junction unmatched. The CDR3 contains 14 residues. Here the CDR3 DNA reads TGTGCCTATAGTGGGAGGGGAAACACCGGGGAGCTGTTTTTT. Residues: CAYSGRGNTGELFF.

V is TRBV7-9 and J is TRBJ2-7; possible D gene TRBD1, 5 bases. The V end was cut by 5 bases, the J end by 6 bases, with 20 bases between. The CDR3 is made up of 15 amino acids. Per the germline V gene, CDR1 is SEHNR and CDR2 is FQNEAQ (reference sequence). In nucleotides, the CDR3 is TGTGCCAGCAGCCCTCAGGGCAAGGCGTTCCCCGAGCAGTACTTC. Its translation is CASSPQGKAFPEQYF.

V and J are TRBV19 and TRBJ1-6, with 11 bases aligning to TRBD1. The CDR3 consists of 13 residues. Trimming took 10 bases from V and 10 from J; bases not matched to a gene: 6. Germline loops: CDR1 LNHDA, CDR2 SQIVND (reference sequence). CDR3 coding DNA: TGTGCCACGAACCGGGACAGGGGGTCACCCCTCCACTTT. Protein: CATNRDRGSPLHF.

Of note for this clonotype: At one end the junction does not follow the germline gene, possibly because of a read error. The chain is built from TRBV7-4 and TRBJ1-2; D unresolved. The CDR3 covers 16 residues. Germline CDR1 SGHVT, CDR2 SQSDAQ. The CDR3 sequence: CASSPMTQAGKGGYIF. CDR3 DNA sequence: TGTGCCAGCAGCCCTATGACCCAGGCAGGAAAGGGAGGCTACATCTTC.

This clonotype was seen only a few times. The V and J genes are TRBV7-9 and TRBJ1-2, with a weak D call TRBD1 (5 bases). Trimming took 5 bases from V and 3 from J, leaving 13 bases between them. Germline V CDR1 and CDR2: SEHNR, FQNEAQ (reference sequence). The CDR3 has 14 residues. The CDR3 protein is CASSTQTAHYGYTF. In DNA form, the CDR3 reads TGTGCCAGCAGCACCCAGACAGCCCACTATGGCTACACCTTC.

This clonotype was observed a few times. The V and J genes are TRBV6-6 and TRBJ2-7, with 7 bases fitting TRBD1. The CDR3 extends over 13 amino acids. Germline V CDR1 and CDR2: MNHNY, SVGAGI (reference sequence). Trimming at V came to 5 bases and at J to 1 base, leaving 2 bases not matched to a gene. The CDR3 coding sequence is TGTGCCAGCAGTAAGGGGGCTTCCTACGAGCAGTACTTC. Translation gives CASSKGASYEQYF.

The genes are TRBV11-3 and TRBJ2-1; no firm D call. Trimming left V 4 bases short and J 10 bases short, with 14 bases between. Germline loops: CDR1 SGHNT, CDR2 YENEEA. The CDR3 is 13 amino acids. The CDR3 DNA follows: TGTGCCAGCAGCTCCTCAAATCTTGACGAGCAGTTCTTC. This codes for CASSSSNLDEQFF.

This clonotype was picked up a small number of times. CDR3 sequence: CASSPPGLAGVPFF. Written as DNA, the CDR3 is TGTGCCAGCAGTCCTCCAGGACTAGCGGGGGTCCCGTTCTTC. V usage is TRBV6-2 or TRBV6-3 and J usage is TRBJ2-1; 13 positions agree with TRBD2. This CDR3 has 14 residues. Trimming took 5 bases from V and 15 from J; bases not matched to a gene: 10. Germline V gene lookup returns CDR1 MNHEY and CDR2 SVGEGT.

This clonotype was counted between two and nine times. V and J are TRBV6-1 and TRBJ1-6; D gene unclear. CDR3 length: 12 residues. Per the germline V gene, CDR1 is MNHNS and CDR2 is SASEGT. V lost 3 bases and J lost 11, with 8 bases in between. CDR3 nucleotide sequence: TGTGCCAGCAGTGAGGCCGGTCCACCCCTCCACTTT. Amino acids: CASSEAGPPLHF.

The rearrangement uses TRBV2 and TRBJ2-2; TRBD2 might be the D (7 bases). Germline assignment: CDR1 SNHLY and CDR2 FYNNEI. There are 15 residues in the CDR3. Trimming pared 6 bases from V and 6 bases from J, leaving 17 bases between. The CDR3 nucleotides are TGTGCCAGCAGCCCCGCGGGGGCTCGGTCCGGGGAGCTGTTTTTT. This translates into CASSPAGARSGELFF.

V and J are TRBV5-1 and TRBJ1-2, with 8 bases lining up with TRBD1. Per germline, CDR1 SGHRS and CDR2 YFSETQ. CDR3 size: 17 residues. With 0 bases clipped from V and 4 bases from J, the junction kept 11 bases outside the gene matches. The CDR3: CASSLAGAGGDIYGYTF. CDR3 nucleotides: TGCGCCAGCAGCTTGGCCGGGGCAGGGGGCGATATCTATGGCTACACCTTC.

The gene calls are TRBV7-6 and TRBJ1-5; D may be TRBD1 (5 bases). The CDR3 length is 11 residues. Looked up from germline, CDR1 is SGHVS and CDR2 is FNYEAQ. V was trimmed by 11 bases and J by 6 bases, leaving 11 bases between them. DNA of the CDR3: TGTGCCGTGGGGGGGGGTCAGCCCCAGCATTTT. This encodes CAVGGGQPQHF.

This clonotype was seen many times. The chain combines TRBV7-2 with TRBJ2-2, with TRBD1 matching 10 bases. The V gene end was trimmed by 5 bases and the J gene end by 6 bases; junction bases not matched to a gene: 9. The CDR3 consists of 16 residues. Germline CDR1 is SGHTA and CDR2 is FQGNSA. The CDR3 sequence is CASSLGQGGISGELFF. In DNA form, the CDR3 reads TGTGCCAGCAGCCTTGGACAGGGGGGAATATCCGGGGAGCTGTTTTTT.

This clonotype occurred once. This chain uses TRBV7-9 with TRBJ1-4; D gene unclear. The V gene lost 1 base and the J gene lost 0 bases, with 6 bases spanning the gap. Germline V gives CDR1 SEHNR, CDR2 FQNEAQ (reference sequence). The CDR3 covers 15 residues. This CDR3 reads CASSLGASTNEKLFF. CDR3 in DNA: TGTGCCAGCAGCTTAGGGGCTTCAACTAATGAAAAACTGTTTTTT. Complete variable domain (other parts from reference TRBV7-9 and TRBJ1-4): DTGVSQNPRHKITKRGQNVTFRCDPISEHNRLYWYRQTLGQGPEFLTYFQNEAQLEKSRLLSDRFSAERPKGSFSTLEIQRTEQGDSAMYLCASSLGASTNEKLFFGSGTQLSVL.